One and the same sample provided the 24 T cell receptor beta chains below, sequenced in a study of OX40 agonist ivuxolimab in advanced cancers. Data came from immunoSEQ multiplex PCR; TCRdb stores just in-frame clones and leaves some out. The repertoire holds about 48,000 clones, 83% seen once, with about 1% in the top ten. Sequenced here: CD4+ or CD8+ T cells sorted from blood, sampled in a trial of the OX40 agonist ivuxolimab. The receptors derive from an adult with an advanced solid tumor such as melanoma, head and neck, liver or kidney cancer.

The genes are TRBV5-1 and TRBJ1-4; 10 bases are a match to TRBD1. The CDR3 covers 15 residues. Germline V lookup: CDR1 SGHRS, CDR2 YFSETQ. After removal of 5 bases from V and 8 bases from J, the junction contained 9 bases not matched to a gene. In nucleotides, the CDR3 is TGCGCCAGCAGTAGCTCCGGGACAGGGGCCGAAAAACTGTTTTTT. Protein product: CASSSSGTGAEKLFF.

This rearrangement joins TRBV7-6 to TRBJ2-3, with 7 bases matching TRBD1. The CDR3 length is 17 residues. Germline V gives CDR1 SGHVS, CDR2 FNYEAQ. The V segment lost 2 bases and the J segment 0 bases; nucleotides outside the gene matches: 8. CDR3 amino acids: CASSLRTGSPSTDTQYF. CDR3 DNA: TGTGCCAGCAGCTTAAGGACAGGAAGCCCCAGCACAGATACGCAGTATTTT. Filled out from reference TRBV7-6 and TRBJ2-3, the complete variable domain reads GAGVSQSPRYKVTKRGQDVALRCDPISGHVSLYWYRQALGQGPEFLTYFNYEAQQDKSGLPNDRFSAERPEGSISTLTIQRTEQRDSAMYRCASSLRTGSPSTDTQYFGPGTRLTVL.

The chain is built from TRBV20-1 and TRBJ2-5; no firm D call. Germline CDR1 DFQATT, CDR2 SNEGSKA (reference sequence). The V gene lost 4 bases and the J gene lost 1 base, with 4 bases spanning the gap. This CDR3 comprises 11 residues. The CDR3 DNA reads TGCAGTGCTATCGGCCAAGAGACCCAGTACTTC. Encoded protein: CSAIGQETQYF.

The chain combines TRBV9 with TRBJ2-1; D possibly matches TRBD1 or TRBD2 (5 bases each). Germline lookup yields CDR1 SGDLS and CDR2 YYNGEE. CDR3 length: 16 residues. Trimming pared 4 bases from V and 2 bases from J, leaving 16 bases between. The CDR3 spells CASSPHGDGTYNEQFF. CDR3 nucleotide sequence: TGTGCCAGCAGCCCCCACGGGGACGGAACCTACAATGAGCAGTTCTTC. The whole variable domain, filled in from reference TRBV9 and TRBJ2-1, reads DSGVTQTPKHLITATGQRVTLRCSPRSGDLSVYWYQQSLDQGLQFLIQYYNGEERAKGNILERFSAQQFPDLHSELNLSSLELGDSALYFCASSPHGDGTYNEQFFGPGTRLTVL.

The gene calls are TRBV10-3 and TRBJ2-1; 7 bases map to TRBD1. Germline V gives CDR1 ENHRY, CDR2 SYGVKD. The V gene end was trimmed by 5 bases and the J gene end by 1 base; junction bases not matched to a gene: 5. The CDR3 has 15 amino acids. The CDR3 bases are TGTGCCATCAGTCCGGGACAGTCATCCTACAATGAGCAGTTCTTC. It is translated as CAISPGQSSYNEQFF.

This clone occurred a few times. The rearrangement links TRBV28 to TRBJ1-2; 8 positions agree with TRBD1. The J segment lost 2 bases and the V segment lost 7 bases, leaving 6 bases of the junction unmatched. The CDR3 length is 14 residues. Germline loops: CDR1 MDHEN, CDR2 SYDVKM. Written as DNA, the CDR3 is TGTGCCAGCAACCCAGGGGGCGCAAACTATGGCTACACCTTC. Encoded protein: CASNPGGANYGYTF.

This chain connects TRBV18 to TRBJ2-5; TRBD1 is a possible D gene (5 bases). The CDR3 covers 13 residues. Per germline, CDR1 KGHSH and CDR2 LQKENI. V shed 3 bases and J shed 5 bases, with 10 bases lying between them. Written as DNA, the CDR3 is TGTGCCAGCTCACCGTCAGGGAAGGAGACCCAGTACTTC. Amino acid sequence: CASSPSGKETQYF.

This clone came up once. The J gene is TRBJ2-5, the V gene TRBV11-2, with a possible D match to TRBD2 (5 bases). Looked up from germline, CDR1 is SGHAT and CDR2 is FQNNGV. The CDR3 is 15 residues long. Deletions cut 2 bases from V and 1 base from J, with 11 bases between. The chain's CDR3 is CASSLNGDFQETQYF. CDR3 in DNA: TGTGCCAGCAGCTTAAACGGGGATTTCCAAGAGACCCAGTACTTC.

This sequence joins TRBV10-3 and TRBJ2-4, with D perhaps matching TRBD1 (6 bases). The germline V gene encodes CDR1 ENHRY and CDR2 SYGVKD. With 3 bases removed from V and 5 bases from J, the gap between germline ends came to 14 bases. This CDR3 contains 15 residues. CDR3 bases: TGTGCCATCAGTGACCCCACCTCAGGGGAAAACATTCAGTACTTC. It translates to CAISDPTSGENIQYF.

This clone showed up just once. The chain recombines TRBV7-2 with TRBJ2-1; TRBD2 aligns across 14 bases. Trimming at V came to 1 base and at J to 7 bases, leaving 0 bases not matched to a gene. This CDR3 region has 15 residues. Germline V gene lookup returns CDR1 SGHTA and CDR2 FQGNSA. The CDR3 region has the DNA TGTGCCAGCAGCTTAGGACTAGCGGGGGGGAATGAGCAGTTCTTC. Encoded protein: CASSLGLAGGNEQFF.

The chain joins TRBV7-2 to TRBJ2-5; 8 bases are shared with TRBD1. V lost 0 bases to trimming and J lost 4 bases; unmatched junction nucleotides: 7. The CDR3 runs 16 residues. CDR1 is SGHTA, CDR2 FQGNSA, per germline. The CDR3 DNA follows: TGTGCCAGCAGCTTAGCGGGCCCAGGGGGCGGAGAGACCCAGTACTTC. It is translated as CASSLAGPGGGETQYF.

The rearrangement uses TRBV18 and TRBJ1-5; weak D call: TRBD1 (5 bases). Germline lookup yields CDR1 KGHSH and CDR2 LQKENI. The CDR3 length is 15 residues. The germline V and J ends were trimmed by 0 bases and 6 bases, with 12 bases remaining between them. Here the CDR3 reads CASSPPWAGFQPQHF. CDR3 nucleotides: TGTGCCAGCTCACCACCCTGGGCAGGGTTTCAGCCCCAGCATTTT.

This clone was seen a single time. The rearrangement joins TRBV18 to TRBJ2-5, with D tentatively TRBD1 (6 bases). V shed 0 bases and J shed 5 bases, with 16 bases lying between them. In germline, CDR1 is KGHSH, CDR2 LQKENI. The CDR3 extends over 16 amino acids. The CDR3 coding sequence is TGTGCCAGCTCACCACCCCAGAGACAGAGGGGGGAGACCCAGTACTTC. This sequence encodes CASSPPQRQRGETQYF.

The rearrangement links TRBV6-5 to TRBJ1-1; D is undetermined. Trimming cost V 2 bases and J 7 bases, with 11 bases left between them. Germline CDR1 MNHEY, CDR2 SVGAGI. This CDR3 is built from 13 residues. The CDR3 region is CASSYGPRGEAFF. The CDR3 coding sequence is TGTGCCAGCAGTTACGGGCCCCGGGGTGAAGCTTTCTTT.

This clone was seen a handful of times. V and J are TRBV14 and TRBJ2-3; D unclear. V was pared by 4 bases and J by 2 bases, with 19 bases between. The V gene's germline CDR1 is SGHDN and CDR2 FVKESK. This CDR3 is built from 17 residues. CDR3 sequence: CASSRDIGRRYTDTQYF. CDR3 DNA: TGTGCCAGCAGCCGAGATATCGGTAGGCGGTACACAGATACGCAGTATTTT. The entire variable domain, with the rest obtained from reference TRBV14 and TRBJ2-3, is as follows: EAGVTQFPSHSVIEKGQTVTLRCDPISGHDNLYWYRRVMGKEIKFLLHFVKESKQDESGMPNNRFLAERTGGTYSTLKVQPAELEDSGVYFCASSRDIGRRYTDTQYFGPGTRLTVL.

V usage is TRBV19 and J usage is TRBJ2-2, with 7 positions matching TRBD2. The CDR3 consists of 16 residues. Trimming cost V 4 bases and J 2 bases; bases outside gene matches: 7. Germline V CDR1 and CDR2: LNHDA, SQIVND (reference sequence). The CDR3 bases are TGTGCCAGTAGTACGATGGGGACTATCAACACCGGGGAGCTGTTTTTT. This gives the protein CASSTMGTINTGELFF. Variable domain in full (rest from reference TRBV19 and TRBJ2-2): DGGITQSPKYLFRKEGQNVTLSCEQNLNHDAMYWYRQDPGQGLRLIYYSQIVNDFQKGDIAEGYSVSREKKESFPLTVTSAQKNPTAFYLCASSTMGTINTGELFFGEGSRLTVL.

The rearrangement links TRBV18 to TRBJ2-6; D not certain. This CDR3 is 15 amino acids long. Germline V lookup: CDR1 KGHSH, CDR2 LQKENI. V was cut by 3 bases and J by 1 base, with 7 bases left in between. The CDR3 nucleotides read TGTGCCAGCTCACCTTATTTTTCTGGGGCCAACGTCCTGACTTTC. This encodes CASSPYFSGANVLTF.

The chain is built from TRBV6-5 and TRBJ1-1; D is perhaps TRBD1 (5 bases). Germline loops: CDR1 MNHEY, CDR2 SVGAGI. CDR3 length: 13 residues. Between the trimmed V and J ends, which lost 11 bases and 4 bases, there was a span of 17 bases. The CDR3 loop is CAATSGEGTEAFF. In nucleotides, the CDR3 is TGTGCCGCAACCTCGGGGGAGGGCACTGAAGCTTTCTTT.

The chain recombines TRBV19 with TRBJ1-5; D is unresolved. This CDR3 comprises 12 residues. Germline CDR1 reads LNHDA; CDR2 reads SQIVND (reference sequence). The V end was cut by 5 bases, the J end by 5 bases, with 7 bases between. The CDR3 spells CASSLDDQPQHF. The CDR3 DNA reads as TGTGCCAGTAGTCTGGACGATCAGCCCCAGCATTTT.

This clone has a single count. The genes are TRBV5-4 and TRBJ2-1; D is ambiguous. Germline values: CDR1 SGHNT, CDR2 YYREEE (reference sequence). CDR3 length equals 13 residues. The V end was cut by 4 bases, the J end by 5 bases, with 10 bases between. CDR3 region: CASSPWSNNEQFF. The CDR3 DNA reads as TGTGCCAGCAGCCCCTGGTCGAACAATGAGCAGTTCTTC.

This chain connects TRBV6-1 to TRBJ2-7; D is possibly TRBD1 (5 bases). The germline V gene has CDR1 MNHNS and CDR2 SASEGT. CDR3 length: 14 residues. Trimming left V 8 bases short and J 5 bases short, with 19 bases between. The CDR3 nucleotides read TGTGCCAGCCGGGTGGGGCCCCAAGGGGACGAGCAGTACTTC. Amino acid sequence: CASRVGPQGDEQYF.

This chain uses TRBV10-3 with TRBJ2-2; D is unresolved. The CDR3 runs 16 residues. With 0 bases removed from V and 0 bases from J, the gap between germline ends came to 8 bases. Germline loops: CDR1 ENHRY, CDR2 SYGVKD. In nucleotides, the CDR3 is TGTGCCATCAGTGAGTCTAGGCAGCCGAACACCGGGGAGCTGTTTTTT. Protein product: CAISESRQPNTGELFF.

This chain links TRBV9 with TRBJ2-2, with 8 bases lining up with TRBD1. The CDR3 length is 15 residues. V lost 4 bases and J lost 7; bases outside the gene matches: 9. The germline V gene encodes CDR1 SGDLS and CDR2 YYNGEE. The CDR3 is CASSIRPGGFGELFF. As DNA, the CDR3 is TGTGCCAGCAGCATCAGACCAGGGGGCTTCGGGGAGCTGTTTTTT.

This sequence joins TRBV5-1 and TRBJ1-2; the match to TRBD1 covers 7 bases. Germline-derived CDR1 and CDR2 are SGHRS and YFSETQ. After removal of 4 bases from V and 4 bases from J, the junction contained 13 bases not matched to a gene. The CDR3 has 16 residues. CDR3 bases: TGCGCCAGCAGCCCCGCACTGACAGGGTCGGGCTATGGCTACACCTTC. As protein: CASSPALTGSGYGYTF.